The 8 T cell receptor beta chains in this list originate from one sample, sequenced in a study of T cells after yellow fever vaccination (dated by TCRdb to about 2019). What this sample's treatment or condition label stands for: live attenuated yellow fever vaccine strain. The library was generated by 5' RACE. The sequencer was an Illumina NovaSeq 6000. The public reads were quality trimmed at Q25 with fastp and then assembled into clones with MiXCR by TCRdb, keeping productive beta chains. Entries that share a CDR3 protein sequence are merged under the most common genes and DNA. The table for this sample lists some 160,000 distinct CDR3 sequences; about a tenth of them were counted only once. The ten largest clones represent roughly 40% of the sample. The starting material was CD8+ T cells sorted from PBMCs, obtained 45 days after the yellow fever booster vaccination. The source of these receptors is a man in his late teens or twenties who received the YFV17D yellow fever vaccine.

The chain couples TRBV28 to TRBJ2-2, with TRBD2 as a possible D gene (6 bases). There are 14 residues in the CDR3. The germline V and J ends were trimmed by 5 bases and 5 bases, with 12 bases remaining between them. Germline assignment: CDR1 MDHEN and CDR2 SYDVKM. CDR3 loop: CASSPPGGTGELFF. DNA of the CDR3: TGTGCCAGCAGTCCCCCCGGAGGGACCGGGGAGCTGTTTTTT.

Many counts were recorded for this clonotype. J is TRBJ2-5 and V is TRBV7-6; unclear D gene. The CDR3 consists of 14 residues. Trimming shortened V by 5 bases and J by 2 bases, and 12 bases separated the two germline ends. Per the germline V gene, CDR1 is SGHVS and CDR2 is FNYEAQ. CDR3 coding DNA: TGTGCCAGCAGCCCGACAAGGGTTCAAGAGACCCAGTACTTC. It codes for CASSPTRVQETQYF.

The chain uses TRBV7-8 and TRBJ2-7; TRBD1 might be the D (6 bases). Germline lookup yields CDR1 SGHVS and CDR2 FQNEAQ. V dropped 4 bases and J dropped 6 bases, with 13 bases sitting between them. There are 13 residues in the CDR3. For the CDR3, the DNA is TGTGCCAGCAGCTGGCCGGGACAAGGCGAGCAGTACGTC. Translated: CASSWPGQGEQYV.

V is TRBV6-2 or TRBV6-3 and J is TRBJ2-7; D possibly matches TRBD1 or TRBD2 (5 bases each). V lost 2 bases, J lost 6 bases, and 14 bases lay in between. The CDR3 extends over 14 amino acids. Germline lookup yields CDR1 MNHEY and CDR2 SVGEGT. CDR3: CASSYGRARGEQYF. The DNA of the CDR3 is TGTGCCAGCAGTTACGGCAGGGCTCGGGGCGAGCAGTACTTC.

This clonotype was seen repeatedly, ten times or more. V gene TRBV7-2 combines with J gene TRBJ2-7; D is perhaps TRBD1 or TRBD2 (5 bases each). Trimming stripped 4 bases from V and 0 bases from J, with 10 bases between. The length of the CDR3 is 14 residues. In germline, CDR1 is SGHTA, CDR2 FQGNSA. The CDR3 nucleotides read TGTGCCAGCAGCTCCGGGACGGGCTCCTACGAGCAGTACTTC. It codes for CASSSGTGSYEQYF.

CDR3 nucleotides: TGTGCCAGCAGCCCACGACAGGGCTATTACTATGGCTACACCTTC. Its translation is CASSPRQGYYYGYTF. The J gene is TRBJ1-2, the V gene TRBV7-2; 7 bases align to TRBD1. Trimming took 5 bases from V and 3 from J; bases not matched to a gene: 9. The CDR3 is made up of 15 amino acids. Germline values: CDR1 SGHTA, CDR2 FQGNSA.

This clonotype has more than one count but fewer than ten. This CDR3 is CASSVWEGDTEAFF. The CDR3 DNA follows: TGTGCCAGCAGTGTCTGGGAAGGGGACACTGAAGCTTTCTTT. V and J are TRBV2 and TRBJ1-1, with D maybe TRBD1 (5 bases). The CDR3 contains 14 residues. Trimming took off 4 bases at V and 3 bases at J, with 12 bases between the two ends. The germline V gene encodes CDR1 SNHLY and CDR2 FYNNEI.

This clonotype was observed a few times. V usage is TRBV20-1 and J usage is TRBJ1-1; TRBD1 matches at 10 bases. The V segment lost 6 bases and the J segment 3 bases; nucleotides outside the gene matches: 7. Germline V lookup: CDR1 DFQATT, CDR2 SNEGSKA (reference sequence). This CDR3 has 14 residues. CDR3 coding DNA: TGCAGTGCGAGACAGGGGGCGATTTACACTGAAGCTTTCTTT. This codes for CSARQGAIYTEAFF.